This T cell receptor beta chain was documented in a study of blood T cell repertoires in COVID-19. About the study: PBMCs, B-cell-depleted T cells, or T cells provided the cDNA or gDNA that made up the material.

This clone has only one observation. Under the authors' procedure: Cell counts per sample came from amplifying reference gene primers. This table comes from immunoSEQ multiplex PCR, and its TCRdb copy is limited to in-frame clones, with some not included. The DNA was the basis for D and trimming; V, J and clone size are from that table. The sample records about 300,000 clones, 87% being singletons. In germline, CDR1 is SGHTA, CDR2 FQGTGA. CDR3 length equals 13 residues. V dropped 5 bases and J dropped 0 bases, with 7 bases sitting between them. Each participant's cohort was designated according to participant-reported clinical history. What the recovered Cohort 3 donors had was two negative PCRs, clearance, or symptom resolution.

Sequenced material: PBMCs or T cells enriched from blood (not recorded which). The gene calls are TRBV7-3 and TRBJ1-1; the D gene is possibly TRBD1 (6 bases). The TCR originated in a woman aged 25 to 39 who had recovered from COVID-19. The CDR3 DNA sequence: TGTGCCAGCAGCCAGGGGATGAACACTGAAGCTTTCTTT. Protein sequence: CASSQGMNTEAFF.